This T cell receptor (beta chain) emerged from a study of sequential checkpoint blockade in melanoma. Study-level information: Approximately 20 patients had tumor biopsies before treatment and at week 13. The study's findings and limits: Tumor T-cell fraction and clonality correlated with PD-L1 and CD8+ counts.

Data came from immunoSEQ multiplex PCR; TCRdb stores just in-frame clones and leaves some out. The profile shows some 890 clones, 25% to 30% of them singletons. Worth noting for this clone: No antigen is known for it.

Specified treatment: randomized to nivolumab then ipilimumab (arm A) or the reverse (arm B). No patient had prior DNA-damaging chemotherapy. Germline CDR1 reads SQVTM; CDR2 reads ANQGSEA. The CDR3 loop spans 12 amino acids. V was cut by 5 bases and J by 8 bases, with 13 bases left in between. The receptor comes from a human donor with melanoma. The sequenced sample was tumor tissue (inferred from file names), obtained from a patient given nivolumab and ipilimumab in sequence. This chain links TRBV29-1 with TRBJ2-1; D is ambiguous. The CDR3 DNA reads TGCAGCGTTTTGTCTGGCTGGGATGAGCAGTTCTTC. It codes for CSVLSGWDEQFF.